The 26 T cell receptor beta chains reported below all come from one sample, sequenced in a study of blood T cells in healthy people across ages. A sample-barcoded 5' primer and a J-beta primer mix were used in a second PCR of about 7 to 12 cycles. MiXCR, applied by TCRdb to the 5' RACE reads, yields one record per CDR3 protein. The repertoire has about 720,000 distinct CDR3 sequences, roughly 25% of them found once; the top ten carry under 4%. The data were also submitted as part of a second study, on T cells of mothers and their children.

Sequenced sample: blood. The receptors were gathered from a boy younger than 18 in good health.

This clonotype was seen a few times. The J gene is TRBJ1-1, the V gene TRBV6-6, with D unresolved. The CDR3 covers 14 residues. V was clipped by 2 bases and J by 7 bases, with 14 bases between them. The germline CDR1 and CDR2 sequences are MNHNY and SVGAGI (reference sequence). DNA of the CDR3: TGTGCCAGCAGTTACCGGGTCGGGAGGTTTGAAGCTTTCTTT. Translating gives CASSYRVGRFEAFF.

This chain connects TRBV5-1 to TRBJ2-3; 8 positions match TRBD1. Germline CDR1 reads SGHRS; CDR2 reads YFSETQ. CDR3 size: 15 residues. V lost 2 bases to trimming and J lost 1 base; unmatched junction nucleotides: 3. The CDR3 region is CASSLQGVGTDTQYF. CDR3 in DNA: TGCGCCAGCAGCTTACAGGGGGTCGGCACAGATACGCAGTATTTT. Combining the CDR3 with reference TRBV5-1 and TRBJ2-3 gives the whole variable domain KAGVTQTPRYLIKTRGQQVTLSCSPISGHRSVSWYQQTPGQGLQFLFEYFSETQRNKGNFPGRFSGRQFSNSRSEMNVSTLELGDSALYLCASSLQGVGTDTQYFGPGTRLTVL.

The chain employs TRBV9 and TRBJ2-7, with 9 bases fitting TRBD1. The CDR3 covers 13 residues. The ends lost 4 bases at V and 7 bases at J; junction bases unmatched: 6. Germline loops: CDR1 SGDLS, CDR2 YYNGEE. CDR3 region: CASSTAGTGEQYF. Here the CDR3 DNA reads TGTGCCAGCAGCACTGCCGGGACAGGGGAGCAGTACTTC.

This rearrangement joins TRBV4-3 to TRBJ2-7; 8 bases agree with TRBD2. This CDR3 has 14 amino acids. From germline, CDR1 is LGHNA and CDR2 YSLEER. The V segment lost 6 bases and the J segment 7 bases; nucleotides outside the gene matches: 11. The CDR3 loop reads CASRITGREGEQYF. CDR3 nucleotides: TGCGCCAGCAGGATAACGGGACGGGAGGGAGAGCAGTACTTC.

The chain recombines TRBV27 with TRBJ2-7, with D possibly being TRBD1 or TRBD2 (5 bases each). The length of the CDR3 is 15 residues. Per germline, CDR1 MNHEY and CDR2 SMNVEV (reference sequence). The germline V and J ends were trimmed by 6 bases and 3 bases, with 18 bases remaining between them. CDR3 amino acids: CASSPTRDEYYEQYF. The CDR3 region has the DNA TGTGCCAGCAGCCCTACCCGGGACGAGTACTACGAGCAGTACTTC.

The chain is built from TRBV7-9 and TRBJ2-1; either TRBD1 or TRBD2 may fit D (5 bases each). This CDR3 has 15 residues. V was trimmed by 5 bases and J by 5 bases, leaving 16 bases between them. The germline gives CDR1 SEHNR, CDR2 FQNEAQ (reference sequence). The CDR3 sequence is CASSLTGTAHNEQFF. In DNA form, the CDR3 reads TGTGCCAGCAGCCTTACCGGGACGGCTCACAATGAGCAGTTCTTC.

This clonotype has just a few counts. The genes are TRBV7-2 and TRBJ2-5; D is uncertain. Trimming pared 5 bases from V and 5 bases from J, leaving 15 bases between. The CDR3 length is 14 residues. Germline loops: CDR1 SGHTA, CDR2 FQGNSA. Here the CDR3 reads CASSPRRMLETQYF. The CDR3 nucleotides read TGTGCCAGCAGCCCCCGACGGATGCTCGAGACCCAGTACTTC.

The table lists this clonotype with a few counts. The V call is TRBV11-2, the J call TRBJ2-3; possibly TRBD2 for D (6 bases). The CDR3 extends over 13 amino acids. Per the germline V gene, CDR1 is SGHAT and CDR2 is FQNNGV. V shed 0 bases and J shed 6 bases, with 7 bases lying between them. The CDR3 bases are TGTGCCAGCAGCTTAGATGGAGGGGATACGCAGTATTTT. This codes for CASSLDGGDTQYF.

This clonotype was detected only a few times. The V and J genes are TRBV29-1 and TRBJ2-7; D is undetermined. The V gene's germline CDR1 is SQVTM and CDR2 ANQGSEA. The CDR3 covers 11 residues. V was pared by 5 bases and J by 2 bases, with 7 bases between. Here the CDR3 DNA reads TGCAGCGTTCAAGTGCCCTACGAGCAGTACTTC. It yields the protein CSVQVPYEQYF.

This clonotype was observed a few times. The rearrangement links TRBV12-3 or TRBV12-4 to TRBJ2-1, with 13 bases identical to TRBD2. Trimming took 8 bases from V and 7 from J; bases not matched to a gene: 5. This CDR3 has 14 amino acids. The CDR3 DNA reads TGTGCCAGCGGTAGGACTAGCGGGAGTAATGAGCAGTTCTTC. Protein sequence: CASGRTSGSNEQFF.

This clonotype was counted ten times or more. The chain couples TRBV7-9 to TRBJ2-4; 8 positions match TRBD2. The germline gives CDR1 SEHNR, CDR2 FQNEAQ (reference sequence). This CDR3 contains 14 residues. V lost 0 bases, J lost 11 bases, and 6 bases stayed unmatched. CDR3 DNA: TGTGCCAGCAGCTTAGCCGGGACTAGAGGATTTCAGTACTTC. Residues: CASSLAGTRGFQYF.

The rearrangement joins TRBV11-2 to TRBJ2-3; 7 positions agree with TRBD2. Germline V gives CDR1 SGHAT, CDR2 FQNNGV. The junction had 10 bases not matched to a gene; V was cut back by 0 bases and J by 4 bases. CDR3 length equals 17 residues. The DNA of the CDR3 is TGTGCCAGCAGCTTAGATCTGGGCGGGAGTGGTGCAGATACGCAGTATTTT. Protein product: CASSLDLGGSGADTQYF.

This chain uses TRBV28 with TRBJ2-7; D might be TRBD1 (5 bases). The length of the CDR3 is 14 residues. Germline V CDR1 and CDR2: MDHEN, SYDVKM. Trimming left V 6 bases short and J 0 bases short, with 12 bases between. The CDR3 DNA is TGTGCCAGCAGGGCCTGGGGCAGCTCCTACGAGCAGTACTTC. It encodes CASRAWGSSYEQYF.

The rearrangement joins TRBV2 to TRBJ2-5; D gene ambiguous. This CDR3 is 12 amino acids long. CDR1 and CDR2 (germline): SNHLY, FYNNEI. The V end was cut by 7 bases, the J end by 5 bases, with 11 bases between. This CDR3 is CASIEAKETQYF. CDR3 in DNA: TGTGCCAGCATTGAGGCGAAGGAGACCCAGTACTTC.

CDR3 loop: CASLAGGSPTEQYF. The CDR3 DNA sequence: TGTGCCAGTTTGGCAGGGGGGTCCCCTACCGAGCAGTACTTC. The J gene is TRBJ2-7, the V gene TRBV12-3 or TRBV12-4, with D maybe TRBD1 (7 bases). The CDR3 has 14 residues. Trimming left V 9 bases short and J 6 bases short, with 21 bases between.

This clonotype was counted a few times. The V and J genes are TRBV7-2 and TRBJ1-2, with unresolved D. CDR1 and CDR2 from the germline V gene are SGHTA and FQGNSA. CDR3 length: 13 amino acids. V was trimmed by 1 base and J by 7 bases, leaving 10 bases between them. The CDR3 spells CASSLDMGSGYTF. The CDR3 DNA reads TGTGCCAGCAGCTTAGATATGGGCTCTGGCTACACCTTC.

In this sample, this clonotype turned up a few times. V usage is TRBV2 and J usage is TRBJ1-4; 8 nucleotides line up with TRBD1. The CDR3 has 15 amino acids. With V trimmed by 6 bases and J by 7 bases, 10 bases remained unmatched. The germline V gene encodes CDR1 SNHLY and CDR2 FYNNEI. The CDR3 DNA sequence: TGTGCCAGCAGCCAGAAACAGGGGGTAATTGAAAAACTGTTTTTT. Its protein is CASSQKQGVIEKLFF.

The rearrangement links TRBV28 to TRBJ2-3; the D is unclear. The CDR3 is 12 amino acids. V was trimmed by 4 bases and J by 6 bases, leaving 8 bases between them. The germline V gene encodes CDR1 MDHEN and CDR2 SYDVKM. CDR3 residues: CASSSMPDTQYF. CDR3 sequence (DNA): TGTGCCAGCAGTTCCATGCCTGATACGCAGTATTTT.

This clonotype was observed a handful of times. The chain employs TRBV19 and TRBJ2-5, with TRBD2 identical over 7 bases. Germline-derived CDR1 and CDR2 are LNHDA and SQIVND (reference sequence). The CDR3 is 15 amino acids. V dropped 7 bases and J dropped 5; count of bases not matched to a gene: 13. The CDR3: CASTYTAGESETQYF. CDR3 bases: TGTGCCAGTACCTATACGGCGGGAGAGTCGGAGACCCAGTACTTC.

V and J are TRBV5-6 and TRBJ2-3; 7 nucleotides line up with TRBD2. V lost 0 bases, J lost 6 bases, and 13 bases stayed unmatched. Germline values: CDR1 SGHDT, CDR2 YYEEEE. This CDR3 has 17 amino acids. The CDR3 spells CASSLATGGGSRDTQYF. CDR3 nucleotide sequence: TGTGCCAGCAGCTTGGCTACGGGAGGAGGTTCAAGGGATACGCAGTATTTT.

The rearrangement links TRBV28 to TRBJ2-1, with 8 bases matching TRBD1. From germline, CDR1 is MDHEN and CDR2 SYDVKM. The CDR3 is 14 amino acids. The J segment lost 6 bases and the V segment lost 4 bases, leaving 5 bases of the junction unmatched. The CDR3 here is CASSSSRGLNEQFF. In DNA, the CDR3 is TGTGCCAGCAGTTCGAGCAGGGGGCTCAATGAGCAGTTCTTC.

The rearrangement links TRBV27 to TRBJ1-2, with 7 bases matching TRBD1. The CDR3 is 15 amino acids. The germline V gene encodes CDR1 MNHEY and CDR2 SMNVEV (reference sequence). V lost 5 bases and J lost 6; bases outside the gene matches: 12. The DNA of the CDR3 is TGTGCCAGCAGTCCTCATGTGCAGGGGGTAGATGGCTACACCTTC. Translating it yields CASSPHVQGVDGYTF.

This clonotype was seen more than once but under ten times. The chain combines TRBV28 with TRBJ2-2, with 7 positions matching TRBD2. Per germline, CDR1 MDHEN and CDR2 SYDVKM. The CDR3 length is 14 residues. Trimming took 7 bases from V and 4 from J; bases not matched to a gene: 6. CDR3 residues: CASITPGGTGELFF. Written as DNA, the CDR3 is TGTGCCAGCATCACCCCGGGGGGCACCGGGGAGCTGTTTTTT.

A note on this clonotype: At one end the junction does not follow the germline gene, possibly because of a read error. The chain uses TRBV7-2 and TRBJ2-5, with D unclear. This CDR3 is built from 12 residues. Germline V gene lookup returns CDR1 SGHTA and CDR2 FQGNSA. The CDR3 DNA reads as TGTGCCAGCAGCCCAACCCAAAAGACCCAGTACTTC. The encoded protein is CASSPTQKTQYF.

This clonotype was seen only a few times. J is TRBJ2-7 and V is TRBV28, with TRBD2 identical over 10 bases. The CDR3 covers 17 residues. After removal of 5 bases from V and 0 bases from J, the junction contained 10 bases not matched to a gene. The germline V gene has CDR1 MDHEN and CDR2 SYDVKM. The CDR3 protein is CASSLPSGSRSSYEQYF. CDR3 DNA sequence: TGTGCCAGCAGTCTCCCTAGCGGGAGCCGAAGCTCCTACGAGCAGTACTTC.

This clonotype came up a few times. This rearrangement joins TRBV6-2 or TRBV6-3 to TRBJ2-1; the D is unclear. Trimming left V 0 bases short and J 0 bases short, with 12 bases between. The CDR3 has 17 amino acids. Germline V CDR1 and CDR2: MNHEY, SVGEGT. CDR3 sequence (DNA): TGTGCCAGCAGTTACTCGAGACCCTGGAGCTCCTACAATGAGCAGTTCTTC. It specifies CASSYSRPWSSYNEQFF.